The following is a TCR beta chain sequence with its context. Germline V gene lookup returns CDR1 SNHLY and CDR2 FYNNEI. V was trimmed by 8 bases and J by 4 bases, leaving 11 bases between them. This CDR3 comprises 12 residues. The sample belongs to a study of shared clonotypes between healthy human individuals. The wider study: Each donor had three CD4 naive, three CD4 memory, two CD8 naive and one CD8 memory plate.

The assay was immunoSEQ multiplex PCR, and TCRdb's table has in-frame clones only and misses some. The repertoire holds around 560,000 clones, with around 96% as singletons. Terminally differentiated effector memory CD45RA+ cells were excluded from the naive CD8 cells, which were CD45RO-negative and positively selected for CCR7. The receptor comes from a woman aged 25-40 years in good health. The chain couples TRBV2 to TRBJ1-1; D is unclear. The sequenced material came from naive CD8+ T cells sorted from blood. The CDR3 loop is CASLHRGTEAFF. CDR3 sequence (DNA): TGTGCCAGCTTGCATCGAGGCACTGAAGCTTTCTTT.